These T cell receptor beta chains were read from a single sample in a study of cytomegalovirus exposure and HLA in healthy donors. The method was immunoSEQ multiplex PCR; TCRdb's version includes in-frame clones alone and lacks a portion of them. This table holds 160,000 or so clones, about 80% found once. The source material was PBMCs. The receptors stem from a man in his thirties or forties in good health and CMV-seronegative. Each CDR3 is given with its conserved first and last residue. D genes are given only for firm matches. Clone size is not always given. Where it is, it says once, few, many or a class for expanded clones.

J gene: TRBJ1-1; clone size: NA; V gene: TRBV19; D gene: NA; CDR3 DNA: TGTGCCAGTAGTCCAAGAGGACGGGAAGTTGAAGCTTTCTTT; CDR3 protein: CASSPRGREVEAFF
J gene: TRBJ2-1; clone size: NA; V gene: TRBV27; D gene: TRBD2; CDR3 DNA: TGTGCCAGCAGTCTTCTCCCAACTAGCGGGAGGGAGAGCTCCTACAATGAGCAGTTCTTC; CDR3 protein: CASSLLPTSGRESSYNEQFF
J gene: TRBJ1-2; clone size: NA; V gene: TRBV20-1; D gene: NA; CDR3 DNA: TGCAGTGCTAGAGGCGGGGGTGGCTACACCTTC; CDR3 protein: CSARGGGGYTF
J gene: TRBJ1-1; clone size: NA; V gene: TRBV7-9; D gene: NA; CDR3 DNA: TGTGCCAGCAGCCCCCCCCGGGGACAGAACACTGAAGCTTTCTTT; CDR3 protein: CASSPPRGQNTEAFF
J gene: TRBJ2-3; clone size: NA; V gene: TRBV5-1; D gene: NA; CDR3 DNA: TGCGCCAGCAGCCGCTCCAGCGGAACTAGCACAGATACGCAGTATTTT; CDR3 protein: CASSRSSGTSTDTQYF
J gene: TRBJ1-2; clone size: once; V gene: TRBV28; D gene: NA; CDR3 DNA: TGTGCCAGCAGTTTATTGCGGGGAGGCTACACCTTC; CDR3 protein: CASSLLRGGYTF
J gene: TRBJ2-5; clone size: NA; V gene: TRBV5-4; D gene: TRBD1; CDR3 DNA: TGTGCCAGCAGCTTTTCAGGGGGCTCAGAGACCCAGTACTTC; CDR3 protein: CASSFSGGSETQYF
J gene: TRBJ2-2; clone size: NA; V gene: TRBV15; D gene: TRBD1; CDR3 DNA: TGTGCCACCAGTAAGAGGACAGGGAACACCGGGGAGCTGTTTTTT; CDR3 protein: CATSKRTGNTGELFF
J gene: TRBJ2-2; clone size: once; V gene: TRBV6-5; D gene: NA; CDR3 DNA: TGTGCCAGCAGTTACTCTGAGACCGGGGAGCTGTTTTTT; CDR3 protein: CASSYSETGELFF
J gene: TRBJ2-7; clone size: NA; V gene: TRBV5-6; D gene: TRBD1; CDR3 DNA: TGTGCCAGCAGTACGATGGACAGGTTCAACGAGCAGTACTTC; CDR3 protein: CASSTMDRFNEQYF
J gene: TRBJ2-5; clone size: few; V gene: TRBV6-1; D gene: TRBD2; CDR3 DNA: TGTGCCAGCAGTTGGGACTACAAAACCCAGTACTTC; CDR3 protein: CASSWDYKTQYF
J gene: TRBJ2-1; clone size: NA; V gene: TRBV5-1; D gene: NA; CDR3 DNA: TGCGCCAGCAAGCCGGCAGGGGATTACAATGAGCAGTTCTTC; CDR3 protein: CASKPAGDYNEQFF
J gene: TRBJ2-1; clone size: few; V gene: TRBV28; D gene: NA; CDR3 DNA: TGTGCCAGCAGTTTAGCAGGCAATGAGCAGTTCTTC; CDR3 protein: CASSLAGNEQFF
J gene: TRBJ1-6; clone size: NA; V gene: TRBV7-3; D gene: NA; CDR3 DNA: TGTGCCAGCAGCTTACGAGGGAATAATTCACCCCTCCACTTT; CDR3 protein: CASSLRGNNSPLHF
J gene: TRBJ2-5; clone size: few; V gene: TRBV27; D gene: NA; CDR3 DNA: TGTGCCAGCAGTCAAAGAGAGGGGACCCCAGGGGTAGAGACCCAGTACTTC; CDR3 protein: CASSQREGTPGVETQYF
J gene: TRBJ1-2; clone size: NA; V gene: TRBV29-1; D gene: NA; CDR3 DNA: TGCAGCGTTGAAGAGGGGCACGGCTACACCTTC; CDR3 protein: CSVEEGHGYTF
J gene: TRBJ2-7; clone size: NA; V gene: TRBV28; D gene: TRBD1; CDR3 DNA: TGTGCCAGCAGCCCCCCCGGGACAGGGTCGTACGAGCAGTACTTC; CDR3 protein: CASSPPGTGSYEQYF
J gene: TRBJ2-3; clone size: NA; V gene: TRBV20-1; D gene: NA; CDR3 DNA: TGCAGTACAGGGAAGACAGATACGCAGTATTTT; CDR3 protein: CSTGKTDTQYF
J gene: TRBJ2-7; clone size: NA; V gene: TRBV7-2; D gene: TRBD2; CDR3 DNA: TGTGCCAGCAGCCGAGGGACTAGCGGGGGCCCAGGTTACGAGCAGTACTTC; CDR3 protein: CASSRGTSGGPGYEQYF
J gene: TRBJ2-7; clone size: NA; V gene: TRBV5-4; D gene: NA; CDR3 DNA: TGTGCCAGCAGCTTGGATTTCACAGGGCCCGACGAGCAGTACTTC; CDR3 protein: CASSLDFTGPDEQYF
J gene: TRBJ1-3; clone size: NA; V gene: TRBV5-1; D gene: TRBD1; CDR3 DNA: TGCGCCAGCAGCCTTCAACAGGGGGCGACTTTTGGAAACACCATATATTTT; CDR3 protein: CASSLQQGATFGNTIYF
J gene: TRBJ2-1; clone size: NA; V gene: TRBV30; D gene: TRBD2; CDR3 DNA: TGTGCCTGGAGTCTGACTAGCGGGAGGCCAAGCTCCTACAATGAGCAGTTCTTC; CDR3 protein: CAWSLTSGRPSSYNEQFF
J gene: TRBJ1-2; clone size: NA; V gene: TRBV27; D gene: NA; CDR3 DNA: TGTGCCAGCAGTTTCCACGAGGGCAGCCAGGGCTACACCTTC; CDR3 protein: CASSFHEGSQGYTF
J gene: TRBJ1-4; clone size: NA; V gene: TRBV5-6; D gene: TRBD1; CDR3 DNA: TGTGCCAGCAGCTTCAGGGGGCGTGATGAAAAACTGTTTTTT; CDR3 protein: CASSFRGRDEKLFF
J gene: TRBJ2-5; clone size: NA; V gene: TRBV9; D gene: NA; CDR3 DNA: TGTGCCAGCAGCGTCGACAGGAGAGAGACCCAGTACTTC; CDR3 protein: CASSVDRRETQYF
J gene: TRBJ2-6; clone size: NA; V gene: TRBV6-1; D gene: TRBD2; CDR3 DNA: TGTGCCAGCAGTGAACGACCGGGGGGGGGCCTCTCAACAGGGGCCAACGTCCTGACTTTC; CDR3 protein: CASSERPGGGLSTGANVLTF
J gene: TRBJ2-1; clone size: NA; V gene: TRBV27; D gene: NA; CDR3 DNA: TGTGCCAGCAGCCTAGGGGGCAATGAGCAGTTCTTC; CDR3 protein: CASSLGGNEQFF
J gene: TRBJ1-4; clone size: NA; V gene: TRBV19; D gene: NA; CDR3 DNA: TGTGCCAGTAGTATAGATCCCAACAGCCTTAATGAAAAACTGTTTTTT; CDR3 protein: CASSIDPNSLNEKLFF
J gene: TRBJ1-6; clone size: NA; V gene: TRBV6-1; D gene: TRBD1; CDR3 DNA: TGTGCCAGCAGAGAATTCAGGGGGCGCTTGCTTTATTCACCCCTCCACTTT; CDR3 protein: CASREFRGRLLYSPLHF
J gene: TRBJ1-5; clone size: NA; V gene: TRBV19; D gene: TRBD1; CDR3 DNA: TGTGCCAGTGACCGGACAGGGGGATGGAGTCAGCCCCAGCATTTT; CDR3 protein: CASDRTGGWSQPQHF
J gene: TRBJ2-1; clone size: NA; V gene: TRBV19; D gene: TRBD2; CDR3 DNA: TGTGCCAGTAGTCGATCCCGGACTAGCGGGGATTACAATGAGCAGTTCTTC; CDR3 protein: CASSRSRTSGDYNEQFF
J gene: TRBJ2-5; clone size: NA; V gene: TRBV7-8; D gene: TRBD1; CDR3 DNA: TGTGCCAGCAGTTCCGGGACAGTGGGTAGGAAGACCCAGTACTTC; CDR3 protein: CASSSGTVGRKTQYF
J gene: TRBJ2-7; clone size: NA; V gene: TRBV28; D gene: TRBD2; CDR3 DNA: TGTGCCAGCAGGGGACTAGCGGGAGCCGTCTTGTACGAGCAGTACTTC; CDR3 protein: CASRGLAGAVLYEQYF
J gene: TRBJ2-3; clone size: NA; V gene: TRBV19; D gene: NA; CDR3 DNA: TGTGCCAGTAGCACCCCGCGCCTTGGCACAGATACGCAGTATTTT; CDR3 protein: CASSTPRLGTDTQYF
J gene: TRBJ2-1; clone size: NA; V gene: TRBV27; D gene: TRBD1; CDR3 DNA: TGTGCCAGCAGTTTGAATTGGGACAGGGTCAGGGGTGAGCAGTTCTTC; CDR3 protein: CASSLNWDRVRGEQFF
J gene: TRBJ2-3; clone size: NA; V gene: TRBV27; D gene: TRBD2; CDR3 DNA: TGTGCCAGCAGTTCCCCCCTCGGACTAGCGGGATGGCGGACAGATACGCAGTATTTT; CDR3 protein: CASSSPLGLAGWRTDTQYF
J gene: TRBJ2-5; clone size: NA; V gene: TRBV4-3; D gene: TRBD2; CDR3 DNA: TGCGCCAGCAGCCCGGGACTAGCGGGGGCCTACCAAGAGACCCAGTACTTC; CDR3 protein: CASSPGLAGAYQETQYF
J gene: TRBJ2-2; clone size: NA; V gene: TRBV10-1; D gene: TRBD2; CDR3 DNA: TGCGCCAGCAGTGGAAGCGGGGGGCCCGGGGAGCTGTTTTTT; CDR3 protein: CASSGSGGPGELFF
J gene: TRBJ1-2; clone size: NA; V gene: TRBV19; D gene: TRBD1; CDR3 DNA: TGTGCCAGTAGTACTCGGACAGGGCCCTATGGCTACACCTTC; CDR3 protein: CASSTRTGPYGYTF
J gene: TRBJ1-2; clone size: NA; V gene: TRBV19; D gene: TRBD1; CDR3 DNA: TGTGCCAGTAGTGACAGGGGGAAAAGAGGCTACACCTTC; CDR3 protein: CASSDRGKRGYTF
J gene: TRBJ2-3; clone size: NA; V gene: TRBV14; D gene: NA; CDR3 DNA: TGTGCCAGCAGCGTGACTATGGACCCCTGGGGCACAGATACGCAGTATTTT; CDR3 protein: CASSVTMDPWGTDTQYF
J gene: TRBJ2-6; clone size: NA; V gene: TRBV9; D gene: TRBD1; CDR3 DNA: TGTGCCAGCAGCGTAGCCGCGGGACAGGGGAGCTCTGGGGCCAACGTCCTGACTTTC; CDR3 protein: CASSVAAGQGSSGANVLTF
J gene: TRBJ1-1; clone size: NA; V gene: TRBV29-1; D gene: TRBD1; CDR3 DNA: TGCAGCACCCAGGACAGGGCCACTGAAGCTTTCTTT; CDR3 protein: CSTQDRATEAFF
J gene: TRBJ2-6; clone size: NA; V gene: TRBV5-1; D gene: NA; CDR3 DNA: TGCGCCAGCAGCCCGATCGACACGTCTGGGGCCAACGTCCTGACTTTC; CDR3 protein: CASSPIDTSGANVLTF
J gene: TRBJ1-1; clone size: NA; V gene: TRBV2; D gene: TRBD1; CDR3 DNA: TGTGCCAGCAGCCAGACAGGGGGCCGGAACACTGAAGCTTTCTTT; CDR3 protein: CASSQTGGRNTEAFF
J gene: TRBJ2-3; clone size: NA; V gene: TRBV2; D gene: TRBD2; CDR3 DNA: TGTGCCCGCGGGCGAGCGGGAGTTGCAAGAGATACGCAGTATTTT; CDR3 protein: CARGRAGVARDTQYF
J gene: TRBJ2-5; clone size: NA; V gene: TRBV6-5; D gene: NA; CDR3 DNA: TGTGCCAGCAGCCGCAGCCAAGAGACCCAGTACTTC; CDR3 protein: CASSRSQETQYF
J gene: TRBJ2-1; clone size: NA; V gene: TRBV11-2; D gene: NA; CDR3 DNA: TGTGCCAGCAGCGCCGGTGGCAATGAGCAGTTCTTC; CDR3 protein: CASSAGGNEQFF
J gene: TRBJ1-5; clone size: NA; V gene: TRBV19; D gene: NA; CDR3 DNA: TGTGCCAGTAGTATAGCCGGGGATAGCAATCAGCCCCAGCATTTT; CDR3 protein: CASSIAGDSNQPQHF
J gene: TRBJ2-3; clone size: NA; V gene: TRBV19; D gene: TRBD2; CDR3 DNA: TGTGCCAGTAGGCTTAGCGGGGGAACAGATACGCAGTATTTT; CDR3 protein: CASRLSGGTDTQYF
J gene: TRBJ1-6; clone size: NA; V gene: TRBV7-2; D gene: TRBD1; CDR3 DNA: TGTGCCAGCAGGGCCGGACAGGGAGGTGGTTCACCCCTCCACTTT; CDR3 protein: CASRAGQGGGSPLHF
J gene: TRBJ2-3; clone size: few; V gene: TRBV7-3; D gene: NA; CDR3 DNA: TGTGCCAGCAGCCTACTGTGGCGGAACGACACAGATACGCAGTATTTT; CDR3 protein: CASSLLWRNDTDTQYF
J gene: TRBJ2-3; clone size: NA; V gene: TRBV27; D gene: NA; CDR3 DNA: TGTGCCAGCAGTTTATCGAAGGGGGGGCTCCTTCCCTTGCCGCAGTATTTT; CDR3 protein: CASSLSKGGLLPLPQYF